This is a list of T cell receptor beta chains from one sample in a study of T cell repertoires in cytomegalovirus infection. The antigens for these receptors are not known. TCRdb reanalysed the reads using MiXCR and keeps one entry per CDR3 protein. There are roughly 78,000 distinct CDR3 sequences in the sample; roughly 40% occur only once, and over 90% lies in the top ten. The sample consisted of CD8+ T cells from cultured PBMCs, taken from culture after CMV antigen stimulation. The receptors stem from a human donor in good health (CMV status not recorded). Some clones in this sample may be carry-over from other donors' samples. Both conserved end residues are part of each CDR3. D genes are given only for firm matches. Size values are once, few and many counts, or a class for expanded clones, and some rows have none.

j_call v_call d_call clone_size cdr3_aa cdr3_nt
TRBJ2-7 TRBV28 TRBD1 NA CASSLEWTGGLTYEQYF TGTGCCAGCAGTTTAGAGTGGACAGGGGGCCTTACCTACGAGCAGTACTTC
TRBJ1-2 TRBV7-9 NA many CASSLSTGGGGYTF TGTGCCAGCAGCTTATCTACGGGTGGAGGCGGCTACACCTTC
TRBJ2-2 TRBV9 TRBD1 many CASSAKPGQGYAGELFF TGTGCCAGCAGCGCCAAACCGGGACAGGGGTACGCCGGGGAGCTGTTTTTT
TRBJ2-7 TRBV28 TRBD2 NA CASSPGLAGPVSEYEQYF TGTGCCAGCAGTCCGGGACTAGCGGGGCCCGTATCGGAATACGAGCAGTACTTC
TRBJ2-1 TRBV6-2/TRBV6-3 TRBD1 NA CASSINQGAPHDEQFF TGTGCCAGCAGTATCAACCAGGGGGCTCCTCACGATGAGCAGTTCTTC
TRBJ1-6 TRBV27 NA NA CASSLSTPPYNSPLHF TGTGCCAGCAGTTTATCGACACCCCCGTATAATTCACCCCTCCACTTT
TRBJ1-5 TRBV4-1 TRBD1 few CASGTGGGQPQHF TGCGCCAGCGGGACAGGGGGTGGGCAGCCCCAGCATTTT
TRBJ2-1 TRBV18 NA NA CASSPGQGIYNEQFF TGTGCCAGCTCACCAGGGCAGGGGATTTACAATGAGCAGTTCTTC
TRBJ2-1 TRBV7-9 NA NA CASSYHTGMGQFF TGTGCCAGCAGCTACCATACAGGGATGGGGCAGTTCTTC
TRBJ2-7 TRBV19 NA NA CASSIDSREQYF TGTGCCAGTAGTATAGATTCGCGGGAGCAGTACTTC
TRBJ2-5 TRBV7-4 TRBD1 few CASSPGTGFVKTQYF TGTGCCAGCAGTCCCGGGACAGGGTTCGTTAAGACCCAGTACTTC
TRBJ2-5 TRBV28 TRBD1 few CASSLNLDRAQETQYF TGTGCCAGCAGTTTAAATCTGGACAGGGCACAAGAGACCCAGTACTTC
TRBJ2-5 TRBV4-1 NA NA CASSQERTFQETQYF TGCGCCAGCAGCCAAGAAAGGACATTTCAAGAGACCCAGTACTTC
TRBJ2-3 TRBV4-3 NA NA CASSQDWLVTDTQYF TGCGCCAGCAGCCAAGATTGGCTAGTCACAGATACGCAGTATTTT
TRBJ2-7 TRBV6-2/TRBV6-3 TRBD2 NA CASSPLGTRSHEQYF TGTGCCAGCAGCCCCCTCGGGACTAGAAGCCACGAGCAGTACTTC
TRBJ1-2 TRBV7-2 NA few CASSLVTFRGYTF TGTGCCAGCAGCTTGGTCACCTTTAGAGGCTACACCTTC
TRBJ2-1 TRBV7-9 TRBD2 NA CASSLVRGGHAEQFF TGTGCCAGCAGCTTAGTTCGGGGGGGCCACGCTGAGCAGTTCTTC
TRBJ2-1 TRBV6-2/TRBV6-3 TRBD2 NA CASTVDAGGYNEQFF TGTGCCAGCACCGTGGACGCGGGGGGATACAATGAGCAGTTCTTC
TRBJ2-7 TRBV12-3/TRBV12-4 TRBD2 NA CASSLYQGLAGQYF TGTGCCAGCAGTTTATACCAGGGACTAGCGGGGCAGTACTTC
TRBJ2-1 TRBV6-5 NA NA CASSPGIVAYNEQFF TGTGCCAGCAGCCCTGGGATAGTAGCCTACAATGAGCAGTTCTTC
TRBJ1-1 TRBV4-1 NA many CASSLTAMNTEAFF TGCGCCAGCAGCCTGACAGCGATGAACACTGAAGCTTTCTTT
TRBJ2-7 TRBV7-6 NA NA CASSPVAGNLREQYF TGTGCCAGCAGCCCGGTAGCAGGGAATCTACGCGAGCAGTACTTC